This passage covers 3 T cell receptor beta chains from one sample sequenced in a study of human T cells and chemical hapten exposure. TCRdb re-analysed the RACE reads in MiXCR, keeping a single row per CDR3 protein. This repertoire shows some 330,000 distinct CDR3 sequences, about 5.4% found once; its top ten account for more than 8%. Sample time point: pre-sensitization, week 0. The sample's treatment: therapeutic diphenylcyclopropenone sensitization with weekly scalp DPC. Sequencing used whole blood, obtained in connection with sensitization to the hapten diphenylcyclopropenone (DPC). These receptors were taken from a woman between 18 and 29 years old with alopecia areata. Some clones in this sample may be carry-over from other donors' samples.

This clonotype was counted ten times or more. CDR3 bases: TGCGCCAGCAGCTTGATCGGGGTCGGAGACGGTGAGCAGTTCTTC. As protein: CASSLIGVGDGEQFF. V gene TRBV5-1 combines with J gene TRBJ2-1, with D possibly TRBD2 on 5 matching bases. The V gene's germline CDR1 is SGHRS and CDR2 YFSETQ. The ends were cut back, 1 base at V and 9 bases at J, with 17 bases in the middle. The CDR3 length is 15 residues.

The sample holds many counts of this clonotype. The J gene is TRBJ2-7, the V gene TRBV4-2; 9 bases match TRBD2. Per the germline V gene, CDR1 is LGHNA and CDR2 is YNFKEQ. The junction had 11 bases not matched to a gene; V was cut back by 0 bases and J by 5 bases. The CDR3 runs 17 residues. CDR3 sequence reads: CASSQDGNSGSPNEQYF. The CDR3 bases are TGTGCCAGCAGCCAAGATGGAAATAGCGGGAGCCCTAACGAGCAGTACTTC.

The chain links TRBV7-8 to TRBJ1-6; TRBD1 matches at 9 bases. Germline V CDR1 and CDR2: SGHVS, FQNEAQ. Trimming removed 5 bases from V and 7 bases from J; junction bases left unmatched: 6. The CDR3 is made up of 15 amino acids. The chain's CDR3 is CASSHRQGENSPLHF. The CDR3 DNA reads as TGTGCCAGCAGCCACAGACAGGGGGAGAATTCACCCCTCCACTTT.